The 4 T cell receptor beta chains given below trace back to one sample, sequenced in a study of cytomegalovirus exposure and HLA in healthy donors (dated by TCRdb to the late 2010s). Receptors were amplified or captured by the immunoSEQ multiplex PCR assay. A mixture of 60 forward primers for TCR Vbeta segments and 13 reverse primers for TCR Jbeta segments was used in the multiplex PCR. TCRdb limited this immuneACCESS table to in-frame rearrangements with V and J called. A share of clones is missing; checked studies link under half to unresolved V genes, and the rest is unexplained. The sample has some 130,000 clones on record, roughly 80% of them singletons. 3.1% of the sample goes to the ten largest clones. Specimen: PBMCs. These TCRs come from a man in his forties or fifties in good health and CMV-seronegative.

A single count supports this clone. The chain recombines TRBV19 with TRBJ2-5; D gene ambiguous. This CDR3 is built from 14 residues. Trimming left V 1 base short and J 4 bases short, with 10 bases between. Germline V gene sequence: CDR1 LNHDA, CDR2 SQIVND (reference sequence). The chain's CDR3 is CASSIGLSGETQYF. The CDR3 DNA sequence: TGTGCCAGTAGTATAGGCCTATCGGGAGAGACCCAGTACTTC.

The chain combines TRBV7-2 with TRBJ2-1; TRBD2 agrees at 7 bases. CDR1 is SGHTA, CDR2 FQGNSA, per germline. The CDR3 consists of 13 residues. Trimming cost V 3 bases and J 13 bases; bases outside gene matches: 9. The CDR3 DNA is TGTGCCAGCAGCTTGAGGCGGGAGTTGGGACAGTTCTTC. It is translated as CASSLRRELGQFF. The full variable domain, its missing parts supplied by reference TRBV7-2 and TRBJ2-1, is GAGVSQSPSNKVTEKGKDVELRCDPISGHTALYWYRQSLGQGLEFLIYFQGNSAPDKSGLPSDRFSAERTGGSVSTLTIQRTQQEDSAVYLCASSLRRELGQFFGPGTRLTVL.

The chain recombines TRBV5-1 with TRBJ2-7, with D uncertain. The CDR3 is made up of 15 amino acids. Between the trimmed V and J ends, which lost 0 bases and 0 bases, there was a span of 10 bases. Germline V gene data show CDR1 as SGHRS and CDR2 as YFSETQ. The CDR3 is CASSLAGGLSYEQYF. CDR3 in DNA: TGCGCCAGCAGCTTGGCCGGCGGTCTCTCCTACGAGCAGTACTTC. The full variable domain, rest sourced from reference TRBV5-1 and TRBJ2-7, is KAGVTQTPRYLIKTRGQQVTLSCSPISGHRSVSWYQQTPGQGLQFLFEYFSETQRNKGNFPGRFSGRQFSNSRSEMNVSTLELGDSALYLCASSLAGGLSYEQYFGPGTRLTVT.

CDR3 in DNA: TGTGCCTGGTCCGCCGGGAATTCGATAGGAAACACCATATATTTT. It translates to CAWSAGNSIGNTIYF. The rearrangement links TRBV30 to TRBJ1-3; D is uncertain. The CDR3 runs to 15 residues. CDR1 is GTSNPN and CDR2 is SVGIG in the germline V gene (reference sequence). The V end lost 5 bases, the J end lost 4 bases, and 18 bases lay between the germline ends.